A selection of T cell receptor beta chains follows, all from one sample in a study of T cell responses to AZD1222 COVID-19 vaccine. TCRdb's copy holds only in-frame clones and misses some; the assay was immunoSEQ multiplex PCR. The data show under 200,000 clones, approximately 90% seen once. Sequenced here: peripheral blood, sampled 28 days after the second AZD1222 dose. Every receptor here comes from an adult who received the AZD1222 COVID-19 vaccine. CDR3s include the opening cysteine and the closing phenylalanine or tryptophan. Fields, in order: V gene, CDR3 protein.

TRBV5-4 CASSRGGGYEQYF
TRBV19 CATHPGSGANVLTF
TRBV6-5 CASSYSLNNEQFF
TRBV6-6 CASRTTGGPGTDTQYF
TRBV6-1 CASSEAGQKSNYGYTF
TRBV29-1 CSSKTLAGPNEQFF
TRBV9 CASSVVSNSYEQYF
TRBV9 CASSRDSGIADTQYF
TRBV28 CASSVSGAGSYEQYF
TRBV7-2 CASSKGQGNQPQHF
TRBV19 CASSSLDLFEQFF
TRBV7-3 CASSLNEGQPQHF
TRBV10-3 CAISGGASYEQYF
TRBV6-4 CASSKQGNTEAFF
TRBV3-1/TRBV3-2 CASSQDKRVGYGYTF
TRBV7-7 CASSLAIEGTGELFF
TRBV5-8 CASSAGTGVDNSPLHF
TRBV28 CASSLGGSESQYF
TRBV28 CASSLLGTDTDTQYF
TRBV28 CASSLDPRDRGYNEQFF
TRBV28 CASSFYLRGWPYEQYF
TRBV5-4 CASSPGSRGGELFF
TRBV28 CASSLSRVYGYTF
TRBV28 CASRDYSNQPQHF
TRBV7-9 CASSLGLAGVSSYNEQFF
TRBV11-3 CASSFRGTEAFF
TRBV5-4 CASSIQGERQPQHF
TRBV7-2 CASSLRDLDEKLFF
TRBV6-5 CAASRVPDQPQHF
TRBV5-1 CASSLEGGVYNEQFF
TRBV7-2 CASCQGGQPQHF
TRBV6-2/TRBV6-3 CASSYTGLNTEAFF
TRBV2 CASSEQSTSYNEQFF
TRBV28 CASDPSGSSYEQYF
TRBV6-5 CASSRTGEAYGYTF
TRBV7-9 CASSASQNTEAFF
TRBV9 CASSPHGPTSYNEQFF
TRBV9 CASSAVPGLAAYEQYF
TRBV7-2 CASSFGGGSLYEQYF
TRBV24-1 CATSDFQGEQYF
TRBV5-5 CASSLWDMDEKLFF
TRBV18 CASSPRSPGVGGNEKLFF
TRBV24-1 CATSGPRDTKNIQYF